The 17 T cell receptor beta chains listed next were all sequenced from one sample in a study of regulatory T cells in long-lasting Graves disease. To make TCR beta libraries, researchers used iRepertoire HTBI primers and Arm-PCR of CDR3 regions. MiXCR, applied by TCRdb to the multiplex PCR reads, yields one record per CDR3 protein. Of roughly 530,000 distinct CDR3 sequences listed, about 16% are singletons. The sample's time point: newly diagnosed GD, antithyroid drugs for less than 3 months. PBMC RNA was the source of the TCR library. This same sample was also taken into another study, of T cells in Graves' hyperthyroidism and ophthalmopathy.

The sequenced sample was peripheral blood mononuclear cells (PBMCs), obtained at new diagnosis, from a patient treated with antithyroid drugs. Receptors originate from a woman between 40 and 65 years old with Graves disease.

This clonotype was counted ten times or more. V and J are TRBV5-5 and TRBJ1-1, with D hard to call. Trimming took 4 bases from V and 0 from J, leaving 7 bases between them. CDR3 length equals 13 residues. CDR1 SGHKS and CDR2 YYEKEE come from the germline V gene (reference sequence). CDR3 residues: CASSLIMNTEAFF. The CDR3 coding sequence is TGTGCCAGCAGCCTAATCATGAACACTGAAGCTTTCTTT.

This clonotype was seen a handful of times. The genes are TRBV19 and TRBJ2-6; D gene ambiguous. In germline, CDR1 is LNHDA, CDR2 SQIVND (reference sequence). The CDR3 has 17 amino acids. V lost 7 bases to trimming and J lost 1 base, with 17 bases between them. The chain's CDR3 is CASNWAGNPSGANVLTF. As DNA, the CDR3 is TGTGCCAGTAATTGGGCAGGCAATCCATCTGGGGCCAACGTCCTGACTTTC.

This clonotype was picked up many times. The chain combines TRBV7-2 with TRBJ2-1; 11 bases match TRBD2. CDR3 length: 18 amino acids. The V gene's germline CDR1 is SGHTA and CDR2 FQGNSA. Germline trimming cut 6 bases from V and 0 bases from J; bases unmatched to any gene: 10. This CDR3 reads CASSPRLAGLSSYNEQFF. CDR3 DNA sequence: TGTGCCAGCAGTCCGCGACTAGCGGGGTTGAGCTCCTACAATGAGCAGTTCTTC.

This clonotype was seen just once. An end of the junction does not agree with germline; a read error may underlie this. The chain uses TRBV4-1 and TRBJ2-1; D is undetermined. Germline-derived CDR1 and CDR2 are MGHRA and YSYEKL. This CDR3 contains 16 residues. This CDR3 reads CASGQDTFSSYNEQFF. CDR3 in DNA: TGCGCCAGCGGCCAAGATACCTTCAGCTCCTACAATGAGCAGTTCTTC.

The gene calls are TRBV19 and TRBJ2-5, with a weak D call TRBD2 (6 bases). The CDR3 extends over 15 amino acids. The V end lost 2 bases, the J end lost 5 bases, and 15 bases lay between the germline ends. Germline V CDR1 and CDR2: LNHDA, SQIVND (reference sequence). CDR3 nucleotides: TGTGCCAGTAGTATATCCCCGGGGGAAGGGGAGACCCAGTACTTC. Protein: CASSISPGEGETQYF.

The V gene is TRBV28, the J gene TRBJ2-2, with D possibly TRBD1 on 7 matching bases. Trimming removed 4 bases at V and 3 bases at J, with 15 bases between. The CDR3 totals 16 residues. Germline CDR1 reads MDHEN; CDR2 reads SYDVKM. CDR3 residues: CASSSAGGQYTGELFF. The CDR3 DNA sequence: TGTGCCAGCAGTTCGGCAGGGGGGCAGTACACCGGGGAGCTGTTTTTT.

The CDR3 protein is CASSSRLGQDSPLHF. The CDR3, as DNA: TGTGCCAGCTCATCACGTTTAGGGCAGGACTCACCCCTCCACTTT. This chain joins TRBV18 and TRBJ1-6; D not resolved. CDR3 size: 15 residues. Trimming took 5 bases from V and 10 from J, leaving 18 bases between them. The germline V gene encodes CDR1 KGHSH and CDR2 LQKENI. Full variable domain (outside the CDR3, taken from reference TRBV18 and TRBJ1-6): NAGVMQNPRHLVRRRGQEARLRCSPMKGHSHVYWYRQLPEEGLKFMVYLQKENIIDESGMPKERFSAEFPKEGPSILRIQQVVRGDSAAYFCASSSRLGQDSPLHFGNGTRLTVT.

The V gene is TRBV11-2, the J gene TRBJ1-2, with 12 bases identical to TRBD1. The CDR3 is 15 residues long. Germline assignment: CDR1 SGHAT and CDR2 FQNNGV. The V and J ends lost 3 bases and 8 bases, in that order; junction bases with no gene match: 7. Written as DNA, the CDR3 is TGTGCCAGCAGCTTTCCCGGGACAGGGGGCGCGGGCTACACCTTC. As protein: CASSFPGTGGAGYTF. Full variable domain (rest looked up from reference TRBV11-2 and TRBJ1-2): EAGVAQSPRYKIIEKRQSVAFWCNPISGHATLYWYQQILGQGPKLLIQFQNNGVVDDSQLPKDRFSAERLKGVDSTLKIQPAKLEDSAVYLCASSFPGTGGAGYTFGSGTRLTVV.

V and J are TRBV6-1 and TRBJ2-7; 10 positions match TRBD2. With V trimmed by 10 bases and J by 1 base, 10 bases remained unmatched. CDR3 length: 15 residues. Looked up from germline, CDR1 is MNHNS and CDR2 is SASEGT. The DNA of the CDR3 is TGTGCCACCACCCCCGGGACTAGCGCGTCCTACGAGCAGTACTTC. Translation: CATTPGTSASYEQYF.

The sample holds a few counts of this clonotype. The gene calls are TRBV5-6 and TRBJ2-7; D perhaps matches TRBD1 (5 bases). The CDR3 is made up of 13 amino acids. CDR1 is SGHDT, CDR2 YYEEEE, per germline. V lost 2 bases to trimming and J lost 7 bases, with 13 bases between them. The CDR3 is CASSLWEQVEQYF. The CDR3 nucleotides read TGTGCCAGCAGCTTATGGGAACAGGTGGAGCAGTACTTC.

This clonotype has ten or more counts. V gene TRBV20-1 combines with J gene TRBJ1-5, with D maybe TRBD1 (5 bases). V was cut by 5 bases and J by 6 bases, with 8 bases left in between. The CDR3 has 11 residues. Per germline, CDR1 DFQATT and CDR2 SNEGSKA (reference sequence). The CDR3 is CSAGQGQPQHF. CDR3 coding DNA: TGCAGTGCTGGCCAGGGTCAGCCCCAGCATTTT.

With regard to this clonotype: This may stem from a read error, because a much larger clone lies one nucleotide away. The chain links TRBV6-1 to TRBJ1-5; D is uncertain. This CDR3 is built from 12 residues. V was trimmed by 10 bases and J by 3 bases, leaving 10 bases between them. Looked up from germline, CDR1 is MNHNS and CDR2 is SASEGT. Written as DNA, the CDR3 is TGTGCCACAGAGGATGACAATCAGCCCCAGCATTTT. It yields the protein CATEDDNQPQHF.

This clonotype was counted many times. V is TRBV3-1 and J is TRBJ1-2, with D tentatively TRBD1 (5 bases). V lost 0 bases and J lost 8, with 16 bases in between. There are 15 residues in the CDR3. In germline, CDR1 is LGHDT, CDR2 YNNKEL (reference sequence). The DNA for the CDR3 is TGTGCCAGCAGCCAAGATCCGCAAGGGAGGGGAGGCTACACCTTC. Translation: CASSQDPQGRGGYTF.

CDR3 coding DNA: TGTGCCAGCCGGCTAGGGGAAAGTCCTCCAGAGACCCAGTACTTC. This gives the protein CASRLGESPPETQYF. This chain connects TRBV7-2 to TRBJ2-5; D may be TRBD1 (5 bases). CDR1 and CDR2 (germline): SGHTA, FQGNSA. The CDR3 has 15 residues. Deletions cut 8 bases from V and 4 bases from J, with 20 bases between.

This clonotype was recorded many times. This chain uses TRBV10-3 with TRBJ1-3; 9 bases are shared with TRBD1. Losses at the gene ends were 4 bases for V and 2 bases for J; bases not matched to a gene: 6. The CDR3 length is 16 residues. Germline CDR1 ENHRY, CDR2 SYGVKD. The CDR3 coding sequence is TGTGCCATCAGTGGGCCGGGACAGGGTGCTGGAAACACCATATATTTT. Its translation: CAISGPGQGAGNTIYF.

This clonotype appeared many times. The chain is built from TRBV7-9 and TRBJ2-5, with D possibly TRBD2 on 5 matching bases. Germline CDR1 reads SEHNR; CDR2 reads FQNEAQ (reference sequence). V was clipped by 5 bases and J by 4 bases, with 11 bases between them. The CDR3 is 13 residues long. The chain's CDR3 is CASSLREGETQYF. The CDR3 nucleotides read TGTGCCAGCAGCCTGCGCGAGGGAGAGACCCAGTACTTC.

This clonotype was observed a handful of times. This chain links TRBV4-1 with TRBJ2-3; 8 bases match TRBD1. Germline CDR1 MGHRA, CDR2 YSYEKL. This CDR3 is 16 amino acids long. Trimming took 4 bases from V and 5 from J; bases not matched to a gene: 11. The CDR3 region has the DNA TGCGCCAGCAGCCCCTCGGACAGGGCTTTAGGAGATACGCAGTATTTT. Translating gives CASSPSDRALGDTQYF.